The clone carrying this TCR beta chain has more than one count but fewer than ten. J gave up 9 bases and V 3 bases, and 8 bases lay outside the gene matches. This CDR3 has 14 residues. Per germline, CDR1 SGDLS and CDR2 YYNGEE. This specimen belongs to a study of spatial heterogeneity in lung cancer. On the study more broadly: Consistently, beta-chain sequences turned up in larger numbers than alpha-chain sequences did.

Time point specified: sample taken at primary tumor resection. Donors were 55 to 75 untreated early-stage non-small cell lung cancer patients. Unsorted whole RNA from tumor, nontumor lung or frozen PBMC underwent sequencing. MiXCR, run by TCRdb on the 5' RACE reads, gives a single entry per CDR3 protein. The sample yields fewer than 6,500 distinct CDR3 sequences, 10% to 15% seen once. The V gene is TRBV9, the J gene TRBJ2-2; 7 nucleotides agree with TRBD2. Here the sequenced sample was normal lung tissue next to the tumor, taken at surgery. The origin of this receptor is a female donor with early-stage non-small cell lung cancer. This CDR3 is CASSADSSGRELFF. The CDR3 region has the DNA TGTGCCAGCAGCGCAGACTCTAGCGGCAGGGAGCTGTTTTTT.